The sequence of this TCR beta chain was determined in a study of somatic mutations in cytotoxic T cells in rheumatoid arthritis. As for the study in general: Patient blood (approximately 27 ml EDTA) was taken immediately after diagnosis and before treatment.

The data were produced by immunoSEQ multiplex PCR, yet TCRdb's version contains in-frame clones alone and is incomplete. The table records 13,000 to 15,000 clones, 78% of them present only once. General observations from the study: The modest underrepresentation of TRBV07 observed in rheumatoid arthritis patients was not subjected to multiple-comparison adjustment. The antigen targets of the expanded CD8+ clones lacked identification. The largest CD8+ clone made up over 20% of CD8+ cells in about an eighth of the 65 patients.

Germline V gene lookup returns CDR1 SEHNR and CDR2 FQNEAQ (reference sequence). Between the trimmed V and J ends, which lost 7 bases and 2 bases, there was a span of 9 bases. CDR3 length: 12 residues. A word on this clone: No antigen is known for it.

Sequencing was carried out using CD8+ T cells sorted from blood. The TCR sequence derives from an adult with rheumatoid arthritis. The rearrangement links TRBV7-9 to TRBJ2-7; D is perhaps TRBD2 (5 bases). The CDR3, as DNA: TGTGCCAGCACGGTCGGGGCCTACGAGCAGTACTTC. This gives the protein CASTVGAYEQYF.